The clone carrying this T cell receptor (beta chain) has a handful of counts. The amount of total RNA extracted per sample was at least 6 micrograms. Next came a second PCR, run for roughly 6 to 11 cycles, which used a sample-barcoded 5' primer along with a J-beta primer mix. TCRdb reanalysed the 5' RACE reads using MiXCR and keeps one entry per CDR3 protein. The data show nearly 800,000 distinct CDR3 sequences, with 20% to 30% seen just once and 3% to 4.5% held by the top ten. The sample belongs to a study of blood T cells in healthy people across ages. The same specimen was also included in a second study, on T cells of mothers and their children. That paper adds: Mothers yielded over 8.5 million CDR3 reads, children 2.5 million to 3.5 million each.

The source of this sequence is a boy aged 10-17 years in good health. Sequenced: blood.

CDR3 bases: TGTGCCACCAGCAGAGACCGGGACAGGGGTATGAAGACCCAGTACTTC. Its translation is CATSRDRDRGMKTQYF. The chain combines TRBV15 with TRBJ2-5, with 10 positions matching TRBD1. This CDR3 region has 16 residues. The V and J ends lost 0 bases and 6 bases, in that order; junction bases with no gene match: 7. The germline CDR1 and CDR2 sequences are LNHNV and YYDKDF (reference sequence).